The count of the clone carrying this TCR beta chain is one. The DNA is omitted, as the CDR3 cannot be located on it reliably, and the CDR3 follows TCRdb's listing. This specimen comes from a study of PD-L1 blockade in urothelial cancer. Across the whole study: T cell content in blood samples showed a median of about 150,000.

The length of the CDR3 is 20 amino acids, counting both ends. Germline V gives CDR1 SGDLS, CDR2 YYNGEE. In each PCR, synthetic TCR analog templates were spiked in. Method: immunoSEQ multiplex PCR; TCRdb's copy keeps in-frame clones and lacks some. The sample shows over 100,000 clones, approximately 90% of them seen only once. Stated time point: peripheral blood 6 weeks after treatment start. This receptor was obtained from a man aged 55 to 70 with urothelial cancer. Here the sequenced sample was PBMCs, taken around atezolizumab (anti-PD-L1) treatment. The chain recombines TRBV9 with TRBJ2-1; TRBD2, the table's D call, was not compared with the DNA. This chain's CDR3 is CASSVGPGLAGSNSYNEQFF.